The 13 T cell receptor beta chains given below trace back to one sample, sequenced in a study of OX40 agonist ivuxolimab in advanced cancers. Clones were read by immunoSEQ multiplex PCR, and TCRdb kept only the in-frame ones, dropping some. Of around 100,000 clones in the sample, 75% to 95% were seen once. The material was CD4+ or CD8+ T cells sorted from blood, obtained in a trial of the OX40 agonist ivuxolimab. The receptors derive from an adult with an advanced solid tumor such as melanoma, head and neck, liver or kidney cancer.

The V gene is TRBV6-6, the J gene TRBJ1-4, with D possibly matching TRBD1 (5 bases). V lost 5 bases, J lost 7 bases, and 14 bases lay in between. Germline V gene data show CDR1 as MNHNY and CDR2 as SVGAGI (reference sequence). The length of the CDR3 is 14 residues. CDR3 coding DNA: TGTGCCAGCAGTCACGGGGGAGGCGGTGAAAAACTGTTTTTT. This codes for CASSHGGGGEKLFF.

The chain uses TRBV5-1 and TRBJ1-1; D is unresolved. The CDR3 is 13 residues long. Germline V gene lookup returns CDR1 SGHRS and CDR2 YFSETQ. V dropped 0 bases and J dropped 2 bases, with 5 bases sitting between them. This CDR3 reads CASSLALNTEAFF. CDR3 DNA: TGCGCCAGCAGCTTGGCCCTCAACACTGAAGCTTTCTTT. The full variable domain, in which reference TRBV5-1 and TRBJ1-1 provide the parts outside the CDR3, is KAGVTQTPRYLIKTRGQQVTLSCSPISGHRSVSWYQQTPGQGLQFLFEYFSETQRNKGNFPGRFSGRQFSNSRSEMNVSTLELGDSALYLCASSLALNTEAFFGQGTRLTVV.

The chain uses TRBV6-6 and TRBJ1-1; D not resolved. From germline, CDR1 is MNHNY and CDR2 SVGAGI (reference sequence). V lost 2 bases and J 1 base, leaving 5 bases between the germline ends. The CDR3 extends over 13 amino acids. CDR3 loop: CASSYGRNTEAFF. CDR3 coding DNA: TGTGCCAGCAGTTACGGCAGGAACACTGAAGCTTTCTTT.

The chain is built from TRBV10-3 and TRBJ2-2, with TRBD1 matching over 10 bases. Per germline, CDR1 ENHRY and CDR2 SYGVKD. Trimming cost V 5 bases and J 3 bases; bases outside gene matches: 3. The CDR3 runs 15 residues. In DNA form, the CDR3 reads TGTGCCATCAGTCCCGGGACAGGGGACACCGGGGAGCTGTTTTTT. It is translated as CAISPGTGDTGELFF.

The gene calls are TRBV18 and TRBJ2-5; D is undetermined. V lost 6 bases to trimming and J lost 2 bases, with 10 bases between them. Germline V CDR1 and CDR2: KGHSH, LQKENI. CDR3 size: 13 residues. DNA for the CDR3: TGTGCCAGCTCTCTAAGTCTACAAGAGACCCAGTACTTC. As protein: CASSLSLQETQYF.

This chain links TRBV7-3 with TRBJ1-1, with D maybe TRBD1 (5 bases). The CDR3 sequence is 14 residues long. The V end was cut by 5 bases, the J end by 1 base, with 11 bases between. The germline V gene encodes CDR1 SGHTA and CDR2 FQGTGA. The CDR3 DNA reads TGTGCCAGCAGCATCAACACAGGGAACACTGAAGCTTTCTTT. As protein: CASSINTGNTEAFF.

The chain uses TRBV27 and TRBJ1-4; D gene unclear. Germline CDR1 reads MNHEY; CDR2 reads SMNVEV (reference sequence). The V gene lost 1 base and the J gene lost 7 bases, with 13 bases spanning the gap. This CDR3 spans 15 amino acids. CDR3 sequence reads: CASSLFGENAEKLFF. CDR3 in DNA: TGTGCCAGCAGTTTATTCGGAGAGAACGCTGAAAAACTGTTTTTT.

The chain carries TRBV4-3 and TRBJ2-1; weak D call: TRBD1 (5 bases). Deletions cut 0 bases from V and 4 bases from J, with 10 bases between. The CDR3 consists of 15 residues. CDR1 is LGHNA and CDR2 is YSLEER in the germline V gene. DNA for the CDR3: TGCGCCAGCAGCCAAGATCGACAGAGATACAATGAGCAGTTCTTC. This translates into CASSQDRQRYNEQFF.

J is TRBJ2-7 and V is TRBV5-6, with 11 bases aligning to TRBD2. The CDR3 is 16 amino acids. After removal of 4 bases from V and 2 bases from J, the junction contained 8 bases not matched to a gene. Germline V gene lookup returns CDR1 SGHDT and CDR2 YYEEEE. The CDR3 loop is CASSPTSGSVPYEQYF. The CDR3 nucleotides are TGTGCCAGCAGCCCTACTAGCGGGAGCGTCCCCTACGAGCAGTACTTC.

The genes are TRBV11-2 and TRBJ2-7; 7 bases agree with TRBD1. The V segment lost 0 bases and the J segment 2 bases; nucleotides outside the gene matches: 4. The CDR3 has 15 residues. The germline gives CDR1 SGHAT, CDR2 FQNNGV. Here the CDR3 reads CASSLDRGITYEQYF. In DNA, the CDR3 is TGTGCCAGCAGCTTAGACAGGGGGATTACCTACGAGCAGTACTTC.

The chain is built from TRBV4-2 and TRBJ2-5; D might be TRBD1 (6 bases). Germline V gene data show CDR1 as LGHNA and CDR2 as YNFKEQ. V lost 4 bases, J lost 9 bases, and 21 bases lay in between. The CDR3 extends over 15 amino acids. CDR3 nucleotides: TGTGCCAGCAGCCCGAATCTAGGGCAGGGGCGGCCCCAGTACTTC. Its protein product is CASSPNLGQGRPQYF.

V is TRBV29-1 and J is TRBJ2-5; 9 bases fit TRBD1. The J call may be wrong; the DNA end is better matched by TRBJ2-7. Germline V gene data show CDR1 as SQVTM and CDR2 as ANQGSEA. There are 14 residues in the CDR3. In DNA form, the CDR3 reads TGCAGCGTTAAGGTCGGGACAGGGATCTACGAGCAGTACTTC. Protein: CSVKVGTGIYEQYF.

The chain links TRBV18 to TRBJ2-5; no clear D gene. The CDR3 spans 13 residues. The V gene's germline CDR1 is KGHSH and CDR2 LQKENI. V lost 4 bases to trimming and J lost 4 bases, with 10 bases between them. The CDR3 DNA sequence: TGTGCCAGCTCACTCGGCCTCCGAGAGACCCAGTACTTC. It encodes CASSLGLRETQYF.